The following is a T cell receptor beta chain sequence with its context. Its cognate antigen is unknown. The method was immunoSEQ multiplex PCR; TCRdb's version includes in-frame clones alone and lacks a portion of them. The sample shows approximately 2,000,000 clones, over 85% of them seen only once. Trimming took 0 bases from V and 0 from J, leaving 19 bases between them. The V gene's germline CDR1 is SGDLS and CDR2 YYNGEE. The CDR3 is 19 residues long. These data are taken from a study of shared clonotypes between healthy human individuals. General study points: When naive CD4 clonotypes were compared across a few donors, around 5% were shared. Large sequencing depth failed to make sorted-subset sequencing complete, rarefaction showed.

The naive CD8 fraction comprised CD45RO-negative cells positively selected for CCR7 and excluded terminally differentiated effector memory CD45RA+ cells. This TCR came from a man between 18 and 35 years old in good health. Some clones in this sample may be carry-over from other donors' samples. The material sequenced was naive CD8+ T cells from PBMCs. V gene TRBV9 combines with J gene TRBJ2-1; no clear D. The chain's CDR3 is CASSVEALGSLSSYNEQFF. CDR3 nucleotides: TGTGCCAGCAGCGTAGAGGCGTTAGGCTCACTAAGCTCCTACAATGAGCAGTTCTTC.